This TCR beta chain was documented in a study of PD-1 blockade in classical Hodgkin lymphoma. V lost 0 bases and J lost 5; bases outside the gene matches: 5. Looked up from germline, CDR1 is SGHRS and CDR2 is YFSETQ. The CDR3 is made up of 15 amino acids. Only in-frame clones appear in the TCRdb table, and some are missing; sequencing was by immunoSEQ multiplex PCR. The sample lists roughly 50,000 clones, 80% occurring once. Each of the patients experienced relapse following autologous stem cell transplantation, and their brentuximab vedotin exposure differed. The specimen comprised peripheral blood mononuclear cells (PBMCs), sampled before the second cycle of nivolumab. The chain has TRBV5-1 and TRBJ1-1, with 9 nucleotides matching TRBD1. The sequence was obtained from a human donor with classical Hodgkin lymphoma. DNA of the CDR3: TGCGCCAGCAGCTTGGCTTCAGGACAGGGGACTGAAGCTTTCTTT. It codes for CASSLASGQGTEAFF.